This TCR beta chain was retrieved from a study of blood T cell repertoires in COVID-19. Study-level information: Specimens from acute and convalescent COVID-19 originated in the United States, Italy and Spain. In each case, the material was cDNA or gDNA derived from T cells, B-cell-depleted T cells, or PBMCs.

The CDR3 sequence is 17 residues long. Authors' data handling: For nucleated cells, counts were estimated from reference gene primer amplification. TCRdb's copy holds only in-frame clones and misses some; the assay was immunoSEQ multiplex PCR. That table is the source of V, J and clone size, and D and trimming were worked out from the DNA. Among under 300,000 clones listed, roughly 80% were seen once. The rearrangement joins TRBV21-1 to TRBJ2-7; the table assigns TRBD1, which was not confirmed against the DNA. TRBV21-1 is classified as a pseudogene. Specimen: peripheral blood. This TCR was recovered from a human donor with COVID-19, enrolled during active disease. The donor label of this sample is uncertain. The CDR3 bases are TGTGCCAGCAGCAAAGCGCTTTGGGCAGCTTCTTCCTACGAGCAGTACTTC. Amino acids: CASSKALWAASSYEQYF.